The entry below gives a single TCR beta chain sequence along with its context. The method was immunoSEQ multiplex PCR; TCRdb's version includes in-frame clones alone and lacks a portion of them. The sample holds some 260,000 clones, around 89% seen once. The V end lost 2 bases, the J end lost 2 bases, and 10 bases lay between the germline ends. The germline gives CDR1 SNHLY, CDR2 FYNNEI. This CDR3 has 15 amino acids. This sample was included in a study of blood T cell repertoires in COVID-19. Study in general: Material from acute and convalescent COVID-19 was sourced from the United States, Italy and Spain. From T cells, B-cell-depleted T cells, or PBMCs came the material, which was cDNA or gDNA.

The specimen was PBMCs or T cells enriched from blood (not recorded which). The clonotype comes from a man aged 35-49 years who had recovered from COVID-19. The chain carries TRBV2 and TRBJ1-5; a weak D match, TRBD1 (6 bases). CDR3 loop: CASSEMTGRNQPQHF. The CDR3 nucleotides read TGTGCCAGCAGTGAAATGACAGGCCGCAATCAGCCCCAGCATTTT.